These 28 T cell receptor beta chains originate from one sample sequenced in a study of T cell responses to AZD1222 COVID-19 vaccine. TCRdb's table, derived via immunoSEQ multiplex PCR, lists solely in-frame clones and lacks some. Here the sample spans about 130,000 clones, approximately 90% being singletons. This specimen consisted of peripheral blood, obtained 28 days after the second AZD1222 dose. The receptors stem from an adult who received the AZD1222 COVID-19 vaccine.

This clone was recorded only once. V usage is TRBV9 and J usage is TRBJ2-3; perhaps TRBD2 as D (6 bases). The length of the CDR3 is 13 residues. With 4 bases removed from V and 6 bases from J, the gap between germline ends came to 12 bases. Looked up from germline, CDR1 is SGDLS and CDR2 is YYNGEE. The CDR3 nucleotides read TGTGCCAGCAGCTCCAGACTAGGGGATACGCAGTATTTT. Translation: CASSSRLGDTQYF.

The chain recombines TRBV6-5 with TRBJ1-1; the D gene is possibly TRBD1 (6 bases). Trimming left V 6 bases short and J 5 bases short, with 13 bases between. CDR1 is MNHEY, CDR2 SVGAGI, per germline. There are 13 residues in the CDR3. The CDR3 bases are TGTGCCAGCAGCGCACAGGGATGGACTGAAGCTTTCTTT. Its protein product is CASSAQGWTEAFF.

V usage is TRBV2 and J usage is TRBJ2-6, with D unresolved. The CDR3 length is 16 residues. Germline-derived CDR1 and CDR2 are SNHLY and FYNNEI. The V end lost 6 bases, the J end lost 4 bases, and 16 bases lay between the germline ends. This chain's CDR3 is CASSQPWASGANVLTF. The CDR3 DNA reads as TGTGCCAGCAGCCAGCCCTGGGCATCGGGGGCCAACGTCCTGACTTTC.

This clone occurred a few times. V is TRBV27 and J is TRBJ1-2; TRBD1 is a possible D gene (5 bases). The germline gives CDR1 MNHEY, CDR2 SMNVEV (reference sequence). The CDR3 sequence is 14 residues long. V was cut by 4 bases and J by 0 bases, with 9 bases left in between. CDR3 nucleotide sequence: TGTGCCAGCAGTTCGGGACCCTCTAACTATGGCTACACCTTC. Translating gives CASSSGPSNYGYTF.

This clone is a singleton in its sample. The chain combines TRBV11-2 with TRBJ1-5; perhaps TRBD1 as D (5 bases). The CDR3 covers 15 residues. The germline V gene has CDR1 SGHAT and CDR2 FQNNGV. The V gene lost 1 base and the J gene lost 0 bases, with 7 bases spanning the gap. The CDR3 DNA reads TGTGCCAGCAGCTTAGGGGGCCTTAGCAATCAGCCCCAGCATTTT. It specifies CASSLGGLSNQPQHF.

V gene TRBV6-6 combines with J gene TRBJ1-2; D is uncertain. The germline V and J ends were trimmed by 2 bases and 6 bases, with 10 bases remaining between them. CDR1 and CDR2 from the germline V gene are MNHNY and SVGAGI (reference sequence). CDR3 length equals 13 residues. CDR3 protein: CASSYGGRDGYTF. Here the CDR3 DNA reads TGTGCCAGCAGTTACGGAGGGCGGGATGGCTACACCTTC.

The V call is TRBV18, the J call TRBJ1-1; D possibly corresponds to TRBD1 (6 bases). Germline V CDR1 and CDR2: KGHSH, LQKENI. V lost 0 bases and J 0 bases, leaving 11 bases between the germline ends. The CDR3 totals 16 residues. For the CDR3, the DNA is TGTGCCAGCTCACCACCGAACAGGGACATGAACACTGAAGCTTTCTTT. This gives the protein CASSPPNRDMNTEAFF.

CDR3 sequence (DNA): TGTGCCAGCAGCACACAGACAGGGGGTAGAGAAACCTTC. Translated, it gives CASSTQTGGRETF. This chain uses TRBV7-2 with TRBJ1-2, with 9 bases aligning to TRBD1. Germline CDR1 SGHTA, CDR2 FQGNSA. Trimming at V came to 5 bases and at J to 14 bases, leaving 12 bases not matched to a gene. The CDR3 covers 13 residues.

The rearrangement links TRBV24-1 to TRBJ1-2; the D gene is possibly TRBD1 (5 bases). CDR1 and CDR2 (germline): KGHDR, SFDVKD. This CDR3 region has 15 residues. Between the trimmed V and J ends, which lost 10 bases and 10 bases, there was a span of 27 bases. The CDR3 region is CATQGRQGRMLVYTF. CDR3 in DNA: TGTGCCACTCAAGGTAGGCAGGGCCGAATGCTGGTCTACACCTTC.

The J gene is TRBJ2-7, the V gene TRBV18; unclear D gene. V dropped 2 bases and J dropped 5 bases, with 10 bases sitting between them. In germline, CDR1 is KGHSH, CDR2 LQKENI. This CDR3 is 13 amino acids long. The CDR3 DNA follows: TGTGCCAGCTCACCAATGATTGAGGACGAGCAGTACTTC. This sequence encodes CASSPMIEDEQYF.

In this sample, this clone turned up a few times. The CDR3 is CASSRYSNQPQHF. CDR3 in DNA: TGTGCCAGCAGCAGGTATAGCAATCAGCCCCAGCATTTT. The chain uses TRBV7-3 and TRBJ1-5; D call uncertain. This CDR3 is 13 amino acids long. The germline V gene encodes CDR1 SGHTA and CDR2 FQGTGA. Trimming stripped 5 bases from V and 0 bases from J, with 5 bases between.

The CDR3 sequence is CASQVAYNSPLHF. The DNA for the CDR3 is TGTGCCAGCCAGGTCGCCTATAATTCACCCCTCCACTTT. The V gene is TRBV19, the J gene TRBJ1-6; D is ambiguous. Germline assignment: CDR1 LNHDA and CDR2 SQIVND (reference sequence). Trimming removed 9 bases at V and 2 bases at J, with 8 bases between. There are 13 residues in the CDR3. Variable domain in full (rest from reference TRBV19 and TRBJ1-6): DGGITQSPKYLFRKEGQNVTLSCEQNLNHDAMYWYRQDPGQGLRLIYYSQIVNDFQKGDIAEGYSVSREKKESFPLTVTSAQKNPTAFYLCASQVAYNSPLHFGNGTRLTVT.

V and J are TRBV6-5 and TRBJ2-7; the D gene is possibly TRBD1 (6 bases). The CDR3 contains 15 residues. V lost 7 bases and J 5 bases, leaving 21 bases between the germline ends. The germline gives CDR1 MNHEY, CDR2 SVGAGI. CDR3: CASMGAGVEWDEQYF. CDR3 DNA sequence: TGTGCCAGCATGGGGGCAGGGGTTGAGTGGGACGAGCAGTACTTC.

V is TRBV10-3 and J is TRBJ2-5; D is unclear. This CDR3 comprises 14 residues. Trimming took off 11 bases at V and 2 bases at J, with 18 bases between the two ends. CDR1 is ENHRY and CDR2 is SYGVKD in the germline V gene. The CDR3 sequence is CASSAEKGQETQYF. Written as DNA, the CDR3 is TGTGCCTCGTCGGCAGAGAAAGGGCAAGAGACCCAGTACTTC.

The rearrangement joins TRBV6-6 to TRBJ2-3; D might be TRBD2 (5 bases). The CDR3 is 11 residues long. Germline loops: CDR1 MNHNY, CDR2 SVGAGI (reference sequence). The ends were cut back, 5 bases at V and 8 bases at J, with 8 bases in the middle. CDR3 in DNA: TGTGCCAGCAGTCTTGCGGGTACGCAGTATTTT. It is translated as CASSLAGTQYF.

V usage is TRBV6-2 or TRBV6-3 and J usage is TRBJ2-5; D may be TRBD1 (5 bases). The length of the CDR3 is 17 residues. Germline V gives CDR1 MNHEY, CDR2 SVGEGT. Trimming took 2 bases from V and 0 from J, leaving 16 bases between them. This CDR3 reads CASSYRLDSTYQETQYF. CDR3 in DNA: TGTGCCAGCAGTTACCGGCTCGACAGCACTTACCAAGAGACCCAGTACTTC.

The chain is built from TRBV6-5 and TRBJ2-3; no clear D. Germline CDR1 MNHEY, CDR2 SVGAGI. V shed 6 bases and J shed 13 bases, with 14 bases lying between them. The CDR3 has 11 residues. CDR3 DNA: TGTGCCAGCAGCGCACTATCCCGGGAGTATTTT. This translates into CASSALSREYF.

J is TRBJ1-4 and V is TRBV2, with 9 bases fitting TRBD1. Germline CDR1 and CDR2: SNHLY and FYNNEI. The CDR3 contains 16 residues. After removal of 3 bases from V and 3 bases from J, the junction contained 5 bases not matched to a gene. The CDR3 nucleotides are TGTGCCAGCAGTGACCGGGACAGGGCCGCTAATGAAAAACTGTTTTTT. Its protein is CASSDRDRAANEKLFF.

The genes are TRBV6-5 and TRBJ2-1; 14 nucleotides agree with TRBD2. The CDR3 sequence is 16 residues long. Trimming removed 0 bases from V and 9 bases from J; junction bases left unmatched: 4. Germline V gene sequence: CDR1 MNHEY, CDR2 SVGAGI. CDR3 loop: CASSYSGLAGVGEQFF. In DNA, the CDR3 is TGTGCCAGCAGTTACTCGGGACTAGCGGGAGTTGGTGAGCAGTTCTTC.

This clone has just a few counts. This chain links TRBV10-3 with TRBJ2-7; the D is unclear. V shed 0 bases and J shed 7 bases, with 10 bases lying between them. The CDR3 spans 13 residues. Germline CDR1 and CDR2: ENHRY and SYGVKD. As DNA, the CDR3 is TGTGCCATCAGTGAGTCAAGGGAACGGGAGCAGTACTTC. Its protein product is CAISESREREQYF.

The chain couples TRBV28 to TRBJ2-2, with 11 bases that match TRBD1. This CDR3 is built from 16 residues. Germline CDR1 MDHEN, CDR2 SYDVKM. J was trimmed by 6 bases and V by 7 bases; bases with no gene match: 10. Written as DNA, the CDR3 is TGTGCCAGCAATGCTCCGGGACAGGGGGTTGCCGGGGAGCTGTTTTTT. It translates to CASNAPGQGVAGELFF.

V gene TRBV4-3 combines with J gene TRBJ2-1; 7 bases agree with TRBD1. CDR1 LGHNA and CDR2 YSLEER come from the germline V gene. J lost 4 bases, V lost 1 base, and 7 bases had no gene match. This CDR3 has 16 amino acids. The CDR3 DNA reads TGCGCCAGCAGCCAAGCAGTAGCAGGGGGTTACAATGAGCAGTTCTTC. This codes for CASSQAVAGGYNEQFF.

CDR3 residues: CASSPPGGPQNIQYF. In nucleotides, the CDR3 is TGTGCCAGCAGTCCCCCCGGGGGCCCCCAAAACATTCAGTACTTC. The V and J genes are TRBV6-6 and TRBJ2-4; D may be TRBD1 or TRBD2 (6 bases each). The CDR3 is 15 residues long. Germline V gives CDR1 MNHNY, CDR2 SVGAGI (reference sequence). The V end lost 5 bases, the J end lost 5 bases, and 16 bases lay between the germline ends.

V gene TRBV5-1 combines with J gene TRBJ2-5; 10 bases fit TRBD1. The CDR3 runs to 15 residues. V gave up 2 bases and J gave up 3 bases; unmatched junction bases: 4. Looked up from germline, CDR1 is SGHRS and CDR2 is YFSETQ. CDR3 amino acids: CASSFLGTGEETQYF. The CDR3 DNA reads TGCGCCAGCAGCTTTCTGGGGACAGGGGAAGAGACCCAGTACTTC.

The rearrangement joins TRBV7-2 to TRBJ2-2; no clear D gene. The CDR3 runs 12 residues. The V end was cut by 1 base, the J end by 6 bases, with 3 bases between. CDR1 is SGHTA, CDR2 FQGNSA, per germline. The CDR3 is CASSLGPGELFF. CDR3 sequence (DNA): TGTGCCAGCAGCTTAGGCCCCGGGGAGCTGTTTTTT.

This clone was found once. The chain is built from TRBV28 and TRBJ1-2; tentatively, D is TRBD1 (5 bases). V was trimmed by 2 bases and J by 3 bases, leaving 7 bases between them. The germline CDR1 and CDR2 sequences are MDHEN and SYDVKM. CDR3 length: 13 amino acids. The CDR3 reads CASSLDRDYGYTF. CDR3 nucleotides: TGTGCCAGCAGTTTAGACAGAGACTATGGCTACACCTTC.

This chain joins TRBV12-3 or TRBV12-4 and TRBJ1-2; 9 positions agree with TRBD1. The CDR3 totals 13 residues. The V and J ends lost 3 bases and 8 bases, in that order; junction bases with no gene match: 4. In DNA form, the CDR3 reads TGTGCCAGCAGTTTGGGGGGACAGGGCGGCTACACCTTC. Encoded protein: CASSLGGQGGYTF.

This chain connects TRBV10-1 to TRBJ1-4; possible D gene TRBD1, 5 bases. Germline V gene data show CDR1 as WNHNN and CDR2 as SYGVQD (reference sequence). The CDR3 contains 14 residues. Trimming pared 4 bases from V and 1 base from J, leaving 7 bases between. The CDR3 DNA sequence: TGCGCCAGCAGTGCAAGGGGAACTAATGAAAAACTGTTTTTT. It encodes CASSARGTNEKLFF.